This TCR beta chain was recovered during a study of blood T cells in healthy people across ages (dated by TCRdb to about 2015). Study-level background: In model experiments, template switching captured about one uniquely barcoded TCR beta cDNA molecule for every two T cells. To track age-related changes in TCR beta repertoire diversity, the study relied on deep sequencing normalized with unique cDNA molecular identifiers. The donors were split into four age groups: young (average about 16 years), middle-aged (about 40), aged (approximately 60) and long-lived (roughly 86). To avoid experimental bias, donors of different ages were distributed randomly across sequencing lanes. For two donors (one aged 18 to 30 and one aged 80 or older), the study analyzed two additional independent replicas of 1 million unique cDNA reads from the same blood draw.

Donors were about 36 systemically healthy Caucasian individuals from Russia aged roughly 6 to 100 years. Each donor gave 8 to 10 milliliters of peripheral blood, collected into EDTA-treated Vacutainer tubes. Ficoll-Paque density-gradient centrifugation was used to isolate PBMCs, with at least 7 million per sample. Trizol reagent was used to extract total RNA from the PBMCs, yielding at least 5.5 micrograms per sample. The percentages of naive CD45RAhigh/CD27high T cells were determined by flow cytometry on a PBMC aliquot from every donor. Libraries were made using 5' RACE. Sequencing instrument: Illumina HiSeq 2500. A second roughly 6 to 11 cycle PCR used a sample-barcoded 5' primer and a J-beta primer mix. A unique molecular identifier was introduced onto each TCR beta cDNA molecule by a template-switch 5' adaptor carrying 12 random nucleotides. Each sample yielded at least 2.5 million CDR3-containing paired-end reads. First-strand cDNA was synthesized from all RNA with the Mint cDNA synthesis kit, primed by a TRBC-specific oligonucleotide. All cDNA was treated with uracil-DNA glycosylase and then went through a first 18-cycle PCR with the universal primers M1SS and BC2_uni_R. Concerning the study's data processing: For normalization, 1 million high-quality reads, each with a distinct molecular identifier, were randomly selected from each sample. Reads sharing molecular identifiers were discarded rather than binned into consensus sequences. MiTCR, run with a Q25 quality threshold and the strictest error-elimination algorithm, handled CDR3 identification, clonotype clustering and error correction. A nonparametric unseen species model with Euler transformation was used to estimate lower-bound total TCR beta diversity. TCRdb reanalyzed the raw reads on its own, using fastp at Q25 for trimming and MiXCR for clone calling, and kept in-frame beta chains. For every CDR3 protein sequence, its rows merge into one entry that carries the most common genes and DNA. In this record, the V and J calls reflect TCRdb's handling and not the investigators' own analysis. A total of 730,000 or so distinct CDR3 sequences appear in this sample, 40% to 45% of them only once. 30% of the sample goes to the ten largest clones.

Including the terminal cysteine and phenylalanine, the CDR3 comprises 12 residues. The read is trimmed to its CDR3 DNA, 36 bases read in frame from base 1. Via the germline V gene (reference sequence), CDR1 is DFQATT and CDR2 SNEGSKA. On the study overall, not on this receptor specifically: Bulk unsorted PBMC profiling prevented conclusive comparison of naive and antigen-experienced compartments. As age increased, observed TCR beta diversity per million T cells dropped in a roughly linear way, and a significant reduction was already evident by age about 36. The long-lived group showed more naive CD4+ T cells, fewer expanded clones and increased TCR diversity than the aged group, suggesting age selection. A strong correlation was found between observed TCR beta diversity and the percentage of naive T cells measured by flow cytometry. Because donor CMV infection status was unknown, age-related changes in expanded clonotypes were potentially confounded. Total diversity estimates from one million sequenced T cells were considered lower bounds and underestimates.

Concerning this clonotype: Its cognate antigen has yet to be identified. An end of the junction does not agree with germline; a read error may underlie this.

This receptor chain uses TRBV20-1 and TRBJ2-1, with a weak D call of TRBD2 (5 bases match). Sequencing was carried out using blood. This TCR derives from a man older than 75 in good health. The CDR3 region: CSTRMGINEQFF. The nucleotide sequence is given as TGCAGTACTAGAATGGGGATCAATGAGCAGTTCTTC.